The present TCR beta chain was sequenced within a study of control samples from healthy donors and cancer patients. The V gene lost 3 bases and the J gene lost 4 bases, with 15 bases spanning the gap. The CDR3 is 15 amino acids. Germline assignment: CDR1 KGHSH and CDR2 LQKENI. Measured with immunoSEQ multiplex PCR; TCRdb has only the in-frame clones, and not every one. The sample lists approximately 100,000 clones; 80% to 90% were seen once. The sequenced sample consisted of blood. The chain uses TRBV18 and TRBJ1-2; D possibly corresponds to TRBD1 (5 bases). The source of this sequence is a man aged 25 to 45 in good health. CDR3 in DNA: TGTGCCAGCTCACCTAGGGACGAGCCTCTCTATGGCTACACCTTC. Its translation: CASSPRDEPLYGYTF. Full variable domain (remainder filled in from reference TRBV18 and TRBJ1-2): NAGVMQNPRHLVRRRGQEARLRCSPMKGHSHVYWYRQLPEEGLKFMVYLQKENIIDESGMPKERFSAEFPKEGPSILRIQQVVRGDSAAYFCASSPRDEPLYGYTFGSGTRLTVV.